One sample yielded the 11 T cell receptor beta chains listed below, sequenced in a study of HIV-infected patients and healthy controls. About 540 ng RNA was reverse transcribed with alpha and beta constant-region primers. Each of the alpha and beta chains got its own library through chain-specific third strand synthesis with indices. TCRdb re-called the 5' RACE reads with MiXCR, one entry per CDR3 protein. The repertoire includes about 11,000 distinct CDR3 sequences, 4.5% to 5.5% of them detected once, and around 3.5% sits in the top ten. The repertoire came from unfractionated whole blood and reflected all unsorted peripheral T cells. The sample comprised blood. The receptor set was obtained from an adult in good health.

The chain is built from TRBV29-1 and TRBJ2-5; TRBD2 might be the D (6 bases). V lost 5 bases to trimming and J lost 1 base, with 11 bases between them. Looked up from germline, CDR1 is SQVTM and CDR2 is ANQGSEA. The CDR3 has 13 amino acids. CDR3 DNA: TGCAGCGTTCAGGACTACCCCCAAGAGACCCAGTACTTC. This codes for CSVQDYPQETQYF.

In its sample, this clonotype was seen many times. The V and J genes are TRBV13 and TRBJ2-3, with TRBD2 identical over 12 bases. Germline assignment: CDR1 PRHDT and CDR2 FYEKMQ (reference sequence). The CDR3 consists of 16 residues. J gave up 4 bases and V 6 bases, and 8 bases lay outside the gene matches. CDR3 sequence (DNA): TGTGCCAGCAGTAACGCGACTAGCGGGGGCTCAGATACGCAGTATTTT. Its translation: CASSNATSGGSDTQYF.

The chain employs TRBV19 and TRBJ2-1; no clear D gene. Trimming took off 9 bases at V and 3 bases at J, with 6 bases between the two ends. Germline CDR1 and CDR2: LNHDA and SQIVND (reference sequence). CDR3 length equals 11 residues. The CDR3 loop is CARSFYNEQFF. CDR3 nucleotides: TGTGCCAGAAGCTTCTACAATGAGCAGTTCTTC.

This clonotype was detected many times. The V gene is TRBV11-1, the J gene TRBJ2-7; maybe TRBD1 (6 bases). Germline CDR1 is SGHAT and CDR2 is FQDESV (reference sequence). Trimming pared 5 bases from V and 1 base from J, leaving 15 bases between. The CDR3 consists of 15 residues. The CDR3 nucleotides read TGTGCCAGCAGCATAACCGGGACAACTTCCTACGAGCAGTACTTC. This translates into CASSITGTTSYEQYF.

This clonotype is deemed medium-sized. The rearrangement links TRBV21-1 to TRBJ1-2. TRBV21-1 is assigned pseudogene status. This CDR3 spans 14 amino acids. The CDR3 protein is CASSKEEGSDGYTF. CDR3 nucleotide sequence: TGTGCCAGCAGCAAAGAGGAGGGGAGCGATGGCTACACCTTC.

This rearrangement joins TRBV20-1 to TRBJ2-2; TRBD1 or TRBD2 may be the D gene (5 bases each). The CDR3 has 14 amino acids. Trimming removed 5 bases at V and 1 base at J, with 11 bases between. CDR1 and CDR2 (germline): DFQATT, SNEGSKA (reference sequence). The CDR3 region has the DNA TGCAGTGCTGAGTCGGGGCTGAACACCGGGGAGCTGTTTTTT. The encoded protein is CSAESGLNTGELFF.

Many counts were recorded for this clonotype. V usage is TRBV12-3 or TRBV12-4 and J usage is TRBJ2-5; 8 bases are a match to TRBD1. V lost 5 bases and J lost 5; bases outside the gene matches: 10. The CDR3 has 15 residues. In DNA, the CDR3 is TGTGCCAGCAGTCAGAGGACAGGGTTCGGGGAGACCCAGTACTTC. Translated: CASSQRTGFGETQYF.

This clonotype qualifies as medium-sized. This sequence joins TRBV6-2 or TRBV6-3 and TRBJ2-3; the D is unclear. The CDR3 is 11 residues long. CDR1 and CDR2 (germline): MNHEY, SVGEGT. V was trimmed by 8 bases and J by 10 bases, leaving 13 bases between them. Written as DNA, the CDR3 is TGTGCCAGCGCGACAACCCGGGCGCAGTATTTT. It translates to CASATTRAQYF.

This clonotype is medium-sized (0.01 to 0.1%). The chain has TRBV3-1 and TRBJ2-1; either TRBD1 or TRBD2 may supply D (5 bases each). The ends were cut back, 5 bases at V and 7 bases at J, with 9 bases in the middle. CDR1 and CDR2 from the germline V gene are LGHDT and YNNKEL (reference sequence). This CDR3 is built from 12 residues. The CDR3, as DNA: TGTGCCAGCAGCGGGGGTCGGAATGAGCAGTTCTTC. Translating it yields CASSGGRNEQFF.

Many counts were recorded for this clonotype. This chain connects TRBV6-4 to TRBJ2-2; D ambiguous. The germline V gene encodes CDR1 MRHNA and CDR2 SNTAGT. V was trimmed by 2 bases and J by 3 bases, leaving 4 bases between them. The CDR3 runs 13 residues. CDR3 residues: CASSDRDTGELFF. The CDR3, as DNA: TGTGCCAGCAGTGACAGGGACACCGGGGAGCTGTTTTTT.

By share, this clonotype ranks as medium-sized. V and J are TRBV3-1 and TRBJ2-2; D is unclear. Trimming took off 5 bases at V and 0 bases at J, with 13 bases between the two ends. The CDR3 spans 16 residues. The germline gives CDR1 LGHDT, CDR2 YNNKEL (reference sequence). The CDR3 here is CASSKSVGSNTGELFF. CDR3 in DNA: TGTGCCAGCAGCAAAAGTGTCGGGTCGAACACCGGGGAGCTGTTTTTT.